These 24 T cell receptor beta chains came from one sample sequenced in a study of blood T cell repertoires in COVID-19 (dated by TCRdb to the early 2020s). Library creation used the immunoSEQ multiplex PCR assay. The immuneACCESS repertoire file appears here via TCRdb, limited to in-frame rearrangements. These files lack a portion of the clones; in checked studies, under half of the deficit traces to unresolved V genes, and the cause of the others is not known. The sample table holds 360,000 or so clones, of which approximately 91% were seen once. Jointly, the top ten make up 1% of the sample. Sample: PBMCs or T cells enriched from blood (not recorded which). Receptors originate from a woman aged 25 to 39 who had been exposed to COVID-19.

The chain has TRBV7-2 and TRBJ1-1; TRBD1 is a possible D gene (5 bases). Germline values: CDR1 SGHTA, CDR2 FQGNSA. V was cut by 5 bases and J by 5 bases, with 24 bases left in between. This CDR3 spans 17 amino acids. The CDR3 region is CASSPIQITQGGTEAFF. In nucleotides, the CDR3 is TGTGCCAGCAGCCCAATTCAGATCACTCAGGGTGGGACTGAAGCTTTCTTT.

A few counts support this clone. The rearrangement joins TRBV4-2 to TRBJ1-2; perhaps TRBD1 as D (6 bases). V was trimmed by 3 bases and J by 0 bases, leaving 14 bases between them. The germline V gene has CDR1 LGHNA and CDR2 YNFKEQ. The CDR3 runs 16 residues. CDR3 loop: CASSQERGGANYGYTF. The DNA for the CDR3 is TGTGCCAGCAGCCAGGAACGGGGGGGCGCTAACTATGGCTACACCTTC.

This clone has just one count. The chain links TRBV28 to TRBJ1-5; 9 positions match TRBD1. J gave up 2 bases and V 6 bases, and 11 bases lay outside the gene matches. From germline, CDR1 is MDHEN and CDR2 SYDVKM. The CDR3 is 17 amino acids. CDR3 DNA: TGTGCCAGCAGATACCGGGACAGGGCGGGGGGCAATCAGCCCCAGCATTTT. Residues: CASRYRDRAGGNQPQHF.

This clone appeared a few times. This chain links TRBV11-2 with TRBJ1-2; possibly TRBD1 for D (6 bases). Per the germline V gene, CDR1 is SGHAT and CDR2 is FQNNGV. The length of the CDR3 is 16 residues. V shed 5 bases and J shed 8 bases, with 24 bases lying between them. The CDR3 coding sequence is TGTGCCAGCAGCCCTTTGGGGGGGCATCGGGCTGGGGGCTACACCTTC. This encodes CASSPLGGHRAGGYTF.

The gene calls are TRBV28 and TRBJ1-1; possible D gene TRBD1, 5 bases. The CDR3 is 15 amino acids. V was trimmed by 5 bases and J by 3 bases, leaving 16 bases between them. From germline, CDR1 is MDHEN and CDR2 SYDVKM. CDR3 sequence (DNA): TGTGCCAGCAGTCCCAGGGAGGGGTGGTACACTGAAGCTTTCTTT. Translation: CASSPREGWYTEAFF.

The chain links TRBV19 to TRBJ2-1; TRBD1 aligns across 7 bases. This CDR3 contains 14 residues. Germline trimming cut 9 bases from V and 2 bases from J; bases unmatched to any gene: 7. The germline V gene has CDR1 LNHDA and CDR2 SQIVND (reference sequence). In DNA, the CDR3 is TGTGCCAGCCGGGACAGACAGACCTACAATGAGCAGTTCTTC. Translating it yields CASRDRQTYNEQFF.

This chain uses TRBV18 with TRBJ2-1, with TRBD1 matching 8 bases. The V segment lost 3 bases and the J segment 6 bases; nucleotides outside the gene matches: 4. Germline V lookup: CDR1 KGHSH, CDR2 LQKENI. This CDR3 is built from 14 residues. The CDR3 bases are TGTGCCAGCTCACCCCGGACAGGGACCAATGAGCAGTTCTTC. This encodes CASSPRTGTNEQFF.

The J gene is TRBJ1-2, the V gene TRBV5-1; possibly TRBD1 for D (6 bases). Germline values: CDR1 SGHRS, CDR2 YFSETQ. V lost 2 bases and J 6 bases, leaving 14 bases between the germline ends. The CDR3 sequence is 14 residues long. CDR3 in amino acids: CASSLVDRRNGYTF. The CDR3 nucleotides are TGCGCCAGCAGCTTAGTAGACAGGCGAAATGGCTACACCTTC.

The gene calls are TRBV30 and TRBJ1-1; no clear D. CDR3 length equals 11 residues. The germline V gene has CDR1 GTSNPN and CDR2 SVGIG (reference sequence). V was cut by 1 base and J by 4 bases, with 4 bases left in between. The CDR3 sequence is CAWSARTEAFF. DNA for the CDR3: TGTGCCTGGAGTGCCCGCACTGAAGCTTTCTTT.

J is TRBJ1-4 and V is TRBV28, with D perhaps TRBD1 (5 bases). Germline-derived CDR1 and CDR2 are MDHEN and SYDVKM. V was pared by 7 bases and J by 3 bases, with 9 bases between. This CDR3 is 13 amino acids long. The CDR3 loop reads CASTQESNEKLFF. In nucleotides, the CDR3 is TGTGCCAGCACACAGGAGTCTAATGAAAAACTGTTTTTT. The variable domain in full, completed from reference TRBV28 and TRBJ1-4, reads DVKVTQSSRYLVKRTGEKVFLECVQDMDHENMFWYRQDPGLGLRLIYFSYDVKMKEKGDIPEGYSVSREKKERFSLILESASTNQTSMYLCASTQESNEKLFFGSGTQLSVL.

This sequence joins TRBV19 and TRBJ2-2, with D maybe TRBD1 (6 bases). V lost 4 bases, J lost 2 bases, and 11 bases lay in between. Germline CDR1 LNHDA, CDR2 SQIVND (reference sequence). This CDR3 has 15 amino acids. CDR3 in amino acids: CASSRRRGNTGELFF. The CDR3 region has the DNA TGTGCCAGTAGTAGGCGCAGGGGAAACACCGGGGAGCTGTTTTTT. The variable domain in full, completed from reference TRBV19 and TRBJ2-2, reads DGGITQSPKYLFRKEGQNVTLSCEQNLNHDAMYWYRQDPGQGLRLIYYSQIVNDFQKGDIAEGYSVSREKKESFPLTVTSAQKNPTAFYLCASSRRRGNTGELFFGEGSRLTVL.

This clone was observed a few times. As DNA, the CDR3 is TGTGCCAGGGAGACAGGGGGCCACTATGGCTACACCTTC. It codes for CARETGGHYGYTF. The V call is TRBV11-2, the J call TRBJ1-2; 10 bases align to TRBD1. The J segment lost 3 bases and the V segment lost 9 bases, leaving 4 bases of the junction unmatched. The V gene's germline CDR1 is SGHAT and CDR2 FQNNGV. There are 13 residues in the CDR3.

The chain carries TRBV10-1 and TRBJ1-1; D remains ambiguous. Between the trimmed V and J ends, which lost 0 bases and 6 bases, there was a span of 8 bases. The CDR3 sequence is 13 residues long. Looked up from germline, CDR1 is WNHNN and CDR2 is SYGVQD (reference sequence). The CDR3 loop reads CASSESDNSEAFF. CDR3 nucleotides: TGCGCCAGCAGTGAGTCTGACAACTCTGAAGCTTTCTTT.

The chain employs TRBV12-5 and TRBJ2-5, with 7 bases that match TRBD1. V shed 0 bases and J 0 bases; nucleotides not matched to a gene: 13. Germline CDR1 and CDR2: LGHNT and FRNRAP. The length of the CDR3 is 19 residues. In DNA form, the CDR3 reads TGTGCTAGTGGTTTGGTACGGGACAGACAGAAAGGGTACCAAGAGACCCAGTACTTC. This encodes CASGLVRDRQKGYQETQYF. Using reference TRBV12-5 and TRBJ2-5 for the parts outside the CDR3, the full variable domain is DARVTQTPRHKVTEMGQEVTMRCQPILGHNTVFWYRQTMMQGLELLAYFRNRAPLDDSGMPKDRFSAEMPDATLATLKIQPSEPRDSAVYFCASGLVRDRQKGYQETQYFGPGTRLLVL.

The V and J genes are TRBV19 and TRBJ2-5, with 8 bases lining up with TRBD1. The CDR3 extends over 15 amino acids. J was trimmed by 3 bases and V by 8 bases; bases with no gene match: 11. From germline, CDR1 is LNHDA and CDR2 SQIVND (reference sequence). CDR3 sequence (DNA): TGTGCCAGTCGCAGGGCAGGGGGCTTGGAAGAGACCCAGTACTTC. It codes for CASRRAGGLEETQYF. Filled out from reference TRBV19 and TRBJ2-5, the complete variable domain reads DGGITQSPKYLFRKEGQNVTLSCEQNLNHDAMYWYRQDPGQGLRLIYYSQIVNDFQKGDIAEGYSVSREKKESFPLTVTSAQKNPTAFYLCASRRAGGLEETQYFGPGTRLLVL.

The V gene is TRBV5-4, the J gene TRBJ2-1; TRBD2 matches at 13 bases. The CDR3 has 15 residues. From germline, CDR1 is SGHNT and CDR2 YYREEE (reference sequence). Losses at the gene ends were 4 bases for V and 7 bases for J; bases not matched to a gene: 5. CDR3 in amino acids: CASSQTSGRLNEQFF. CDR3 nucleotide sequence: TGTGCCAGCAGCCAGACTAGCGGGAGGTTGAATGAGCAGTTCTTC.

The chain recombines TRBV28 with TRBJ1-6, with a possible D match to TRBD1 (5 bases). The germline gives CDR1 MDHEN, CDR2 SYDVKM. Trimming took 1 base from V and 6 from J, leaving 19 bases between them. CDR3 length: 18 residues. The CDR3 bases are TGTGCCAGCAGTTTATACCGGTCCGGGCAGGGAAGTAATTCACCCCTCCACTTT. This sequence encodes CASSLYRSGQGSNSPLHF.

The chain has TRBV2 and TRBJ1-1; perhaps TRBD1 as D (6 bases). V lost 4 bases to trimming and J lost 6 bases, with 6 bases between them. The CDR3 consists of 11 residues. The germline V gene encodes CDR1 SNHLY and CDR2 FYNNEI. The CDR3 coding sequence is TGTGCCAGCAGTGGACAGGCTGAAGCTTTCTTT. Its translation: CASSGQAEAFF.

The chain couples TRBV24-1 to TRBJ2-7, with TRBD1 identical over 11 bases. J was trimmed by 5 bases and V by 3 bases; bases with no gene match: 8. CDR1 is KGHDR and CDR2 is SFDVKD in the germline V gene. CDR3 size: 16 residues. In nucleotides, the CDR3 is TGTGCCACCAGTGATCAGGGGACAGGGGGATGGAACGAGCAGTACTTC. Encoded protein: CATSDQGTGGWNEQYF.

The chain uses TRBV12-3 or TRBV12-4 and TRBJ1-5; weak D call: TRBD1 (6 bases). Trimming left V 6 bases short and J 3 bases short, with 9 bases between. The CDR3 consists of 13 residues. The CDR3 is CASRGQHNQPQHF. The CDR3 DNA reads as TGTGCCAGCAGAGGACAGCACAATCAGCCCCAGCATTTT.

The chain links TRBV19 to TRBJ1-2; 8 bases map to TRBD1. V was clipped by 4 bases and J by 2 bases; unmatched bases: 9. CDR3 size: 16 residues. Germline V gene sequence: CDR1 LNHDA, CDR2 SQIVND (reference sequence). CDR3 bases: TGTGCCAGTAGTACGGACAGGGTGGGTTTAAACTATGGCTACACCTTC. The encoded protein is CASSTDRVGLNYGYTF.

This rearrangement joins TRBV3-1 (or the pseudogene TRBV3-2) to TRBJ1-1, with 8 bases aligning to TRBD1. V lost 0 bases, J lost 9 bases, and 9 bases stayed unmatched. The CDR3 consists of 15 residues. Germline V gene sequence: CDR1 LGHDT, CDR2 YNNKEL (reference sequence). The CDR3 protein is CASSQDRRPRGQAFF. CDR3 DNA: TGTGCCAGCAGCCAAGATCGTCGCCCCAGGGGGCAAGCTTTCTTT.

The V gene is TRBV5-4, the J gene TRBJ2-7; 11 bases agree with TRBD1. Germline CDR1 and CDR2: SGHNT and YYREEE (reference sequence). J gave up 3 bases and V 2 bases, and 4 bases lay outside the gene matches. The CDR3 extends over 15 amino acids. CDR3 sequence: CASSLGQGANYEQYF. CDR3 coding DNA: TGTGCCAGCAGCTTAGGACAGGGGGCTAACTACGAGCAGTACTTC.

This clone is a singleton in its sample. The chain joins TRBV18 to TRBJ1-1; D may be TRBD1 (6 bases). Trimming cost V 2 bases and J 0 bases, with 13 bases left between them. Germline CDR1 is KGHSH and CDR2 is LQKENI. This CDR3 contains 16 residues. The CDR3 region is CASSPTGTTMNTEAFF. In DNA form, the CDR3 reads TGTGCCAGCTCACCAACCGGGACAACTATGAACACTGAAGCTTTCTTT.